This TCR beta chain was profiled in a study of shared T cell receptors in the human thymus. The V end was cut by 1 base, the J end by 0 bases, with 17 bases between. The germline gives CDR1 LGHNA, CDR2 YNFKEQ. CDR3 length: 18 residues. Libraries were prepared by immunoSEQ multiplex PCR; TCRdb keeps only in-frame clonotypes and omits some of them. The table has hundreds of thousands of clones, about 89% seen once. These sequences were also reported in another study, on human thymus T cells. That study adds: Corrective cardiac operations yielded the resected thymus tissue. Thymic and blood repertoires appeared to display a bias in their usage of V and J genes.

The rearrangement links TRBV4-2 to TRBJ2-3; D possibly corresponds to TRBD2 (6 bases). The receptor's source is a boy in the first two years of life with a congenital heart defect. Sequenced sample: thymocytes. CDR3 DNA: TGTGCCAGCAGCCAAGGGCTCAGGAGGGACCCTAGCACAGATACGCAGTATTTT. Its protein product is CASSQGLRRDPSTDTQYF.